The clone carrying this T cell receptor beta chain occurred many times. Its antigen is undetermined. The sample is drawn from a study of early T cells in non-severe SARS-CoV-2 infection. General study findings and limits: Sequences matched to VDJdb favored anti-spike CD8 responses, while private and CD4 specificities were missed.

TCRdb used MiXCR to reprocess the 5' RACE reads, holding one entry per CDR3 protein. The sample consists of under 35,000 distinct CDR3 sequences, about 5% of them appearing once. CDR1 and CDR2 (germline): MDHEN, SYDVKM. The CDR3 runs 16 residues. V was clipped by 10 bases and J by 6 bases; unmatched bases: 12. This TCR came from an adult who was a healthcare worker with PCR-confirmed SARS-CoV-2 infection or an uninfected control (not recorded which). The sample consisted of whole blood. This chain links TRBV28 with TRBJ2-3; 14 nucleotides agree with TRBD2. The CDR3 DNA reads as TGTGCCATCTCTCCCGGGACTAGCGGGAGTAGGGATACGCAGTATTTT. Encoded protein: CAISPGTSGSRDTQYF.